This TCR beta chain was sequenced in a study of human T cells and chemical hapten exposure (dated by TCRdb to about 2021). Regarding the study in general: For sensitization, 2% DPC in acetone was applied to a 2 cm by 2 cm area of upper inner arm skin. Weekly therapeutic DPC doses were additionally applied to the scalp of patients throughout the roughly 23-week study period. Patch tests used Finn chambers with 0.01% DPC on the upper back, scored after 6 days by International Contact Dermatitis Research Group standards. The mostly female patient cohort included alopecia areata with under or over 50% scalp involvement, alopecia totalis and alopecia universalis. The libraries were sequenced as a pool, and the TCR yield per sample differed mostly because of small variations in library volumes within the pool. Peripheral blood TCR repertoire changes were tracked in vivo in alopecia patients during primary and secondary sensitization to the hapten diphenylcyclopropenone (DPC). Blood samples were taken from patients before sensitization (week 0) and then at 2, 6 and about 24 weeks after DPC sensitization. For TCR sequencing, blood came from 25 to 35 alopecia patients at anywhere from one to four time points (pre-sensitization, 2, 6 and 24 weeks). Study-wide findings and limitations: Repeated subsampling changed both the strength of the expansion versus patch-test correlation and the threshold at which the correlation became significant. The number of TCRs above 1 in 1000 frequency did not change with DPC sensitization; there was no evidence of global repertoire structure alterations. Alopecia, a presumed autoimmune disease, was present in all patients, so the immune response of the patients might differ from that of healthy individuals. Compared with pre-sensitization or healthy control sets, expanded TCRs formed significantly more large CDR3 similarity clusters, which is consistent with antigen-driven responses. Patch test score correlated positively with the number of PT1 expanded TCRs, reaching significance at thresholds 8, 16 and 32 but not at 4.

V lost 3 bases and J lost 3 bases; the stretch between them is 14 bases long. The CDR3 sequence holds 15 residues, the cysteine and phenylalanine included. The DNA shown is the 45-base CDR3, in frame from base 1. CDR1 and CDR2 (LNHDA, SQIVND) derive from the germline V gene (reference sequence). The library relied on RACE. The instrument given in TCRdb is NextSeq 500. Library preparation attached unique molecular identifiers to individual cDNA molecules for quantitative, reproducible TCR counting. Each blood RNA sample was used to sequence both TCR alpha and TCR beta chains. On the study's bioinformatics: The median number of TCRs per sample was around 100,000, ranging from roughly 20,000 to 700,000. V, J and CDR3 annotation of the TCR reads was carried out using the Decombinator software suite. To make PS versus PT1 abundance plots, every sample was subsampled to the same number of TCRs (28,000). TCRs were defined as expanded if absent before sensitization and observed at least eight times at the 2-week time point. The raw public data were reprocessed by TCRdb itself: fastp quality trimming at Q25, MiXCR clonotype calling, in-frame beta chains only. Rows merge per CDR3 protein into single entries with the most common DNA and genes. None of the V and J calls come from the authors' own analysis; TCRdb made them. Present in this sample are fewer than 80,000 distinct CDR3 sequences, around 10% of which were seen just once. The ten largest clonotypes hold approximately 7% of the sample.

There are many counts of this clonotype. Its antigen remains undetermined. No base qualities exist here, and no much larger clone lies one base off it. The label giving this sample's time point can be read as: patch test 2, 6 weeks after DPC sensitization. Reading the label with the study, this specimen's treatment or condition is: therapeutic diphenylcyclopropenone sensitization with weekly scalp DPC. At each patch-test visit, blood was drawn before the patch test was applied. Patients were eligible if aged 18 to 70, diagnosed with alopecia and judged suitable for DPC therapy, and pregnant patients were excluded. Total RNA was extracted from unfractionated whole blood collected in Tempus Blood RNA tubes.

The material was whole blood, obtained in connection with sensitization to the hapten diphenylcyclopropenone (DPC). The clonotype comes from a woman in her forties or fifties with alopecia areata. Some clones in this sample may be carry-over from other donors' samples. The sequence joins TRBV19 to TRBJ1-2; TRBD1 is perhaps the D gene, given 6 matching bases. The CDR3 reads as follows: CASSMSLDSYYGYTF. The DNA reads TGTGCCAGTAGTATGTCACTGGACAGCTACTATGGCTACACCTTC.